The next 15 T cell receptor beta chains were all read from a single sample in a study of T cells in Graves' hyperthyroidism and ophthalmopathy. Authors of the study amplified TCR beta CDR3 regions from RNA transcripts. The primer set for the first-round RT-PCR of the TCR CDR3 was HTBI. TCRdb re-called the multiplex PCR reads with MiXCR, one entry per CDR3 protein. The data hold hundreds of thousands of distinct CDR3 sequences, with approximately 15% observed a single time. The sequenced sample was blood. The receptor source for this set is a woman in her forties or fifties with Graves' ophthalmopathy.

Notes on this clonotype: Being one base from a much bigger clone, this may be a read error. The chain employs TRBV9 and TRBJ2-1, with 8 positions matching TRBD2. The germline gives CDR1 SGDLS, CDR2 YYNGEE. CDR3 size: 14 residues. The CDR3 DNA is TGTGCCGGCAGCGGGGGACTCTTATACAATGAGCAGTTCTTC. Its protein product is CAGSGGLLYNEQFF.

V usage is TRBV6-1 and J usage is TRBJ2-1; D may be TRBD1 (7 bases). CDR1 is MNHNS and CDR2 is SASEGT in the germline V gene. The V end lost 6 bases, the J end lost 15 bases, and 18 bases lay between the germline ends. The CDR3 has 12 amino acids. CDR3 nucleotide sequence: TGTGCCAGCAGGGGAGGACAGGAGGAAGGGTTCTTC. Protein: CASRGGQEEGFF.

The chain employs TRBV15 and TRBJ1-6; weak D call: TRBD1 (5 bases). V shed 3 bases and J shed 1 base, with 7 bases lying between them. This CDR3 has 15 amino acids. Germline assignment: CDR1 LNHNV and CDR2 YYDKDF (reference sequence). The CDR3 DNA follows: TGTGCCACCAGCAGCAGGGATTCCTATAATTCACCCCTCCACTTT. It yields the protein CATSSRDSYNSPLHF.

This clonotype was detected ten times or more. CDR3 loop: CSVEEWQGNTGELFF. In DNA form, the CDR3 reads TGCAGCGTTGAAGAATGGCAGGGGAACACCGGGGAGCTGTTTTTT. This rearrangement joins TRBV29-1 to TRBJ2-2, with D perhaps TRBD1 (5 bases). The ends were cut back, 0 bases at V and 1 base at J, with 9 bases in the middle. This CDR3 comprises 15 residues. CDR1 and CDR2 (germline): SQVTM, ANQGSEA.

This clonotype was observed at least ten times. The chain combines TRBV20-1 with TRBJ2-6; D uncertain. Looked up from germline, CDR1 is DFQATT and CDR2 is SNEGSKA (reference sequence). This CDR3 spans 14 amino acids. Trimming left V 2 bases short and J 4 bases short, with 9 bases between. The CDR3 sequence is CSARTESGANVLTF. CDR3 DNA: TGCAGTGCTAGAACGGAGTCGGGGGCCAACGTCCTGACTTTC.

This clonotype was seen many times. The CDR3 DNA reads TGTGCCATCAGGCAAGGACTAGCTCGCTACGAGCAGTACTTC. Its protein is CAIRQGLARYEQYF. The rearrangement links TRBV10-3 to TRBJ2-7; the match to TRBD2 covers 8 bases. Germline assignment: CDR1 ENHRY and CDR2 SYGVKD. The CDR3 runs 14 residues. Trimming at V came to 6 bases and at J to 3 bases, leaving 7 bases not matched to a gene.

This clonotype has just a few counts. The J gene is TRBJ1-4, the V gene TRBV10-3; D is undetermined. Trimming cost V 8 bases and J 0 bases, with 4 bases left between them. Germline V gene sequence: CDR1 ENHRY, CDR2 SYGVKD. This CDR3 has 12 residues. Here the CDR3 reads CAIGATNEKLFF. CDR3 bases: TGTGCCATCGGTGCAACTAATGAAAAACTGTTTTTT.

This clonotype has ten or more counts. The chain links TRBV5-1 to TRBJ2-1; TRBD1 or TRBD2 may be the D gene (6 bases each). Trimming stripped 0 bases from V and 6 bases from J, with 19 bases between. Germline values: CDR1 SGHRS, CDR2 YFSETQ. The CDR3 length is 17 residues. CDR3 loop: CASSLVSGAIKLNEQFF. CDR3 in DNA: TGCGCCAGCAGCTTGGTTTCGGGGGCGATTAAGCTCAATGAGCAGTTCTTC.

This chain links TRBV29-1 with TRBJ2-7, with 10 nucleotides matching TRBD1. V was pared by 7 bases and J by 6 bases, with 6 bases of the junction left unmatched. Germline V gene sequence: CDR1 SQVTM, CDR2 ANQGSEA. This CDR3 has 12 residues. The CDR3 here is CSGGTGVGEQYF. The CDR3 DNA follows: TGCAGCGGGGGGACAGGGGTCGGCGAGCAGTACTTC.

There are many counts of this clonotype. A read error may account for a junction end that differs from germline. J is TRBJ1-1 and V is TRBV5-1; 7 bases match TRBD1. The germline V gene has CDR1 SGHRS and CDR2 YFSETQ. The CDR3 covers 14 residues. CDR3 in amino acids: CASSLGGASTEAFF. CDR3 DNA: TGTGCCAGCAGTTTAGGGGGCGCAAGCACTGAAGCTTTCTTT.

A few counts support this clonotype. The V gene is TRBV25-1, the J gene TRBJ2-2; D unresolved. V lost 6 bases and J 2 bases, leaving 7 bases between the germline ends. In germline, CDR1 is MGHDK, CDR2 SYGVNS. CDR3 length: 13 amino acids. The CDR3 loop is CASRTDNTGELFF. The CDR3 DNA reads as TGTGCCAGCAGGACGGACAACACCGGGGAGCTGTTTTTT.

This chain uses TRBV28 with TRBJ1-6; D remains unclear. The V end lost 8 bases, the J end lost 7 bases, and 15 bases lay between the germline ends. The CDR3 sequence is 14 residues long. Germline assignment: CDR1 MDHEN and CDR2 SYDVKM. For the CDR3, the DNA is TGTGCCAGCGGTAAACCACCGAGCAATTCACCCCTCCACTTT. Protein: CASGKPPSNSPLHF.

This clonotype was counted only a few times. The chain uses TRBV5-4 and TRBJ1-4; 7 bases are shared with TRBD1. V was clipped by 0 bases and J by 0 bases; unmatched bases: 11. The germline V gene has CDR1 SGHNT and CDR2 YYREEE (reference sequence). The CDR3 spans 19 residues. CDR3 sequence: CASSLVGTDALATNEKLFF. The CDR3 DNA is TGTGCCAGCAGCTTGGTGGGGACAGACGCGCTAGCAACTAATGAAAAACTGTTTTTT.

This clonotype came up a few times. This rearrangement joins TRBV24-1 to TRBJ2-5, with TRBD1 matching 8 bases. J lost 5 bases, V lost 3 bases, and 10 bases had no gene match. The CDR3 sequence is 16 residues long. Germline lookup yields CDR1 KGHDR and CDR2 SFDVKD. CDR3 residues: CATSDPPETGVETQYF. The CDR3 nucleotides read TGTGCCACCAGTGATCCCCCTGAGACAGGGGTGGAGACCCAGTACTTC.

This clonotype was counted many times. The J gene is TRBJ2-7, the V gene TRBV6-2 or TRBV6-3; 11 bases agree with TRBD2. The length of the CDR3 is 13 residues. The J segment lost 3 bases and the V segment lost 10 bases, leaving 5 bases of the junction unmatched. CDR1 and CDR2 (germline): MNHEY, SVGEGT. CDR3 bases: TGTGCCACCAAGACTAGCGGGATCTACGAGCAGTACTTC. Translating gives CATKTSGIYEQYF.